This TCR beta chain emerged from a study of cytomegalovirus exposure and HLA in healthy donors. Regarding this clone: What it recognizes is unknown.

Findings and caveats of the study: Most TCR sequences proved rare, with some public TCRs found in many donors. A later analysis found common viral pathogens apparently linked to several of the most significant clusters. 87-base-pair reads could not separate some V segments, including TRBV6-2 and TRBV6-3. It was in a later analysis that TCR association rates were seen to vary by HLA locus, highest for DRB1 and lowest for HLA-C.

Losses at the gene ends were 2 bases for V and 4 bases for J; bases not matched to a gene: 9. The CDR3 contains 16 residues. Germline CDR1 reads SGDLS; CDR2 reads YYNGEE. 60 Vbeta and 13 Jbeta primers were used in PCR. Some clones are missing from TCRdb's copy, which holds only in-frame ones; the method was immunoSEQ multiplex PCR. The sample has around 150,000 clones, around 80% seen once. This chain connects TRBV9 to TRBJ1-1, with TRBD1 identical over 9 bases. Material: PBMCs. The receptor comes from a man aged 35 to 55 in good health and CMV-seronegative. The CDR3 is CASSVRDRVFGTEAFF. The CDR3 nucleotides read TGTGCCAGCAGCGTCCGGGACAGGGTTTTTGGCACTGAAGCTTTCTTT.